The clone carrying this T cell receptor (beta chain) occurred once. The antigen is undetermined. This specimen comes from a study of shared clonotypes between healthy human individuals. Study overall: Researchers drew samples from two women and three men aged 18 to 49. Whole-study findings and limits: Across subsets, estimated richness was generally greater for naive than for memory populations.

In replicate PCRs of sorted subsets, about 200 ng DNA, approximately 28,000 T cell genomes, was used. Sequencing used immunoSEQ multiplex PCR; TCRdb keeps in-frame clones, though not all of them. Counted here are nearly 2 million clones, approximately 94% occurring once; the ten biggest clones make up 0.95% to 1.5%. The V gene lost 6 bases and the J gene lost 2 bases, with 13 bases spanning the gap. The CDR3 consists of 14 residues. Germline V gene data show CDR1 as MDHEN and CDR2 as SYDVKM. Positively selected for CCR7, the CD45RO-negative cells used as naive CD8 cells excluded terminally differentiated effector memory CD45RA+ cells.

This TCR derives from a man aged 18-30 years in good health. The sequenced sample was naive CD8+ T cells sorted from blood. This chain connects TRBV28 to TRBJ1-2; D remains ambiguous. The CDR3 reads CASSRVTANYGYTF. In DNA form, the CDR3 reads TGTGCCAGCAGCCGCGTTACAGCGAACTATGGCTACACCTTC.